One and the same sample provided the 30 T cell receptor beta chains below, sequenced in a study of T cell repertoires in cytomegalovirus infection. TCRdb itself ran the reads through MiXCR, one entry per CDR3 protein. The table lists around 290,000 distinct CDR3 sequences, 20% to 30% of them singletons. The sample consisted of PBMCs. Source of these receptors: a human donor in good health (CMV status not recorded). Some clones in this sample may be carry-over from other donors' samples.

This clonotype appeared a few times. This chain joins TRBV29-1 and TRBJ1-2; 7 positions agree with TRBD1. This CDR3 spans 11 amino acids. CDR1 and CDR2 from the germline V gene are SQVTM and ANQGSEA. The CDR3 protein is CSLGGLYGYTF. The CDR3 nucleotides are TGCTCCTTAGGGGGCTTGTATGGCTACACCTTC.

This clonotype was counted many times. The gene calls are TRBV7-2 and TRBJ1-2; D gene unclear. Trimming left V 3 bases short and J 3 bases short, with 17 bases between. The length of the CDR3 is 16 residues. Germline loops: CDR1 SGHTA, CDR2 FQGNSA. The CDR3 loop reads CASSLADYRAYYGYTF. The CDR3 DNA reads TGTGCCAGCAGCTTGGCGGACTATCGGGCCTACTATGGCTACACCTTC.

A few counts support this clonotype. The chain uses TRBV5-1 and TRBJ2-3, with D perhaps given as TRBD1 or TRBD2 (5 bases each). The CDR3 loop spans 16 amino acids. Trimming removed 4 bases at V and 2 bases at J, with 17 bases between. Germline assignment: CDR1 SGHRS and CDR2 YFSETQ. CDR3 DNA sequence: TGCGCCAGCAGCCCTTTGGGGCGGGCGACCACAGATACGCAGTATTTT. Translation: CASSPLGRATTDTQYF.

The genes are TRBV28 and TRBJ2-5; D remains ambiguous. V was shortened by 1 base and J by 5 bases, with 8 bases between the two germline ends. This CDR3 is 13 amino acids long. The V gene's germline CDR1 is MDHEN and CDR2 SYDVKM. The CDR3 nucleotides are TGTGCCAGCAGTTTATCCGTCAGTGAGACCCAGTACTTC. The encoded protein is CASSLSVSETQYF.

In its sample, this clonotype was seen once. This sequence joins TRBV6-2 or TRBV6-3 and TRBJ1-5; D perhaps matches TRBD1 (6 bases). Germline CDR1 reads MNHEY; CDR2 reads SVGEGT. The V end lost 6 bases, the J end lost 6 bases, and 15 bases lay between the germline ends. The CDR3 has 14 residues. The chain's CDR3 is CASSGQGMAQPQHF. The CDR3 DNA follows: TGTGCCAGCAGCGGGCAGGGGATGGCTCAGCCCCAGCATTTT.

This clonotype was counted many times. The genes are TRBV7-2 and TRBJ2-3; TRBD2 matches at 8 bases. The ends lost 0 bases at V and 0 bases at J; junction bases unmatched: 5. Germline-derived CDR1 and CDR2 are SGHTA and FQGNSA. The CDR3 is 17 amino acids. This CDR3 reads CASSLAPSGSSTDTQYF. CDR3 nucleotides: TGTGCCAGCAGCTTAGCGCCCAGCGGGAGTAGCACAGATACGCAGTATTTT.

This clonotype occurred many times. The chain has TRBV4-2 and TRBJ2-3; 10 bases align to TRBD2. The junction had 7 bases not matched to a gene; V was cut back by 2 bases and J by 2 bases. CDR1 and CDR2 (germline): LGHNA, YNFKEQ. There are 17 residues in the CDR3. The CDR3 spells CASSQSSSGGLTDTQYF. The CDR3 DNA reads TGTGCCAGCAGCCAATCCTCTAGCGGGGGCCTCACAGATACGCAGTATTTT.

The table lists this clonotype with a few counts. The J gene is TRBJ2-3, the V gene TRBV29-1; D tentatively fits TRBD1 or TRBD2 (5 bases each). Germline V gives CDR1 SQVTM, CDR2 ANQGSEA. The CDR3 consists of 14 residues. The V gene lost 8 bases and the J gene lost 0 bases, with 15 bases spanning the gap. The CDR3 sequence: CSQGLGTSTDTQYF. Here the CDR3 DNA reads TGCAGCCAGGGCTTGGGGACCAGCACAGATACGCAGTATTTT.

There are many counts of this clonotype. The chain joins TRBV7-2 to TRBJ1-2; D gene unclear. The CDR3 extends over 14 amino acids. Trimming left V 5 bases short and J 3 bases short, with 13 bases between. Germline values: CDR1 SGHTA, CDR2 FQGNSA. CDR3 in amino acids: CASSPTDGYYGYTF. The CDR3 DNA is TGTGCCAGCAGCCCGACGGACGGATACTATGGCTACACCTTC.

This clonotype was counted a few times. The chain has TRBV5-4 and TRBJ2-1; TRBD2 might be the D (6 bases). The V and J ends lost 4 bases and 7 bases respectively, with 15 bases between them. CDR3 length equals 14 residues. CDR1 is SGHNT, CDR2 YYREEE, per germline (reference sequence). The CDR3 region has the DNA TGTGCCAGCAGCGCCGCGGGATCCTTGAATGAGCAGTTCTTC. It specifies CASSAAGSLNEQFF.

This clonotype was picked up many times. The rearrangement joins TRBV6-1 to TRBJ1-6; D is unresolved. CDR1 and CDR2 from the germline V gene are MNHNS and SASEGT. The CDR3 is 11 amino acids. The V end lost 6 bases, the J end lost 7 bases, and 4 bases lay between the germline ends. The CDR3 bases are TGTGCCAGCAGGGAGAATTCACCCCTCCACTTT. Translation gives CASRENSPLHF.

This clonotype was observed once. The CDR3 nucleotides read TGTGCCAGCTCCCCTTCGGGGGGCTATGGTGAGCAGTACTTC. Its translation is CASSPSGGYGEQYF. The rearrangement uses TRBV18 and TRBJ2-7; weak D call: TRBD2 (7 bases). The CDR3 runs 14 residues. CDR1 and CDR2 from the germline V gene are KGHSH and LQKENI. Trimming took 6 bases from V and 7 from J, leaving 19 bases between them.

This clonotype was picked up a small number of times. The chain links TRBV10-3 to TRBJ2-7; TRBD1 matches at 10 bases. J lost 3 bases, V lost 4 bases, and 6 bases had no gene match. Per the germline V gene, CDR1 is ENHRY and CDR2 is SYGVKD. The CDR3 totals 15 residues. CDR3 region: CAISALDRGSYEQYF. The CDR3 region has the DNA TGTGCCATCAGTGCTCTGGACAGGGGGAGCTACGAGCAGTACTTC.

The chain has TRBV28 and TRBJ1-4; maybe TRBD1 (5 bases). In germline, CDR1 is MDHEN, CDR2 SYDVKM. The CDR3 is 14 residues long. Trimming removed 8 bases at V and 3 bases at J, with 13 bases between. In DNA form, the CDR3 reads TGTGCCAGCGGTGGGGGGGGTTCTAATGAAAAACTGTTTTTT. It is translated as CASGGGGSNEKLFF.

There are many counts of this clonotype. The chain couples TRBV28 to TRBJ2-7, with D perhaps TRBD1 or TRBD2 (5 bases each). Per germline, CDR1 MDHEN and CDR2 SYDVKM. V lost 5 bases to trimming and J lost 3 bases, with 17 bases between them. This CDR3 is 15 amino acids long. CDR3 nucleotides: TGTGCCAGCAGTCTCCATGGGACGGTAATCTACGAGCAGTACTTC. Its protein product is CASSLHGTVIYEQYF.

The table lists this clonotype with many counts. This rearrangement joins TRBV12-3 or TRBV12-4 to TRBJ2-1; 9 bases fit TRBD2. CDR3 size: 13 residues. J gave up 7 bases and V 6 bases, and 4 bases lay outside the gene matches. The CDR3 sequence is CASRAGGENEQFF. CDR3 coding DNA: TGTGCCAGCAGAGCGGGAGGAGAAAATGAGCAGTTCTTC.

The genes are TRBV5-1 and TRBJ2-1; 8 nucleotides line up with TRBD2. This CDR3 region has 14 residues. Per the germline V gene, CDR1 is SGHRS and CDR2 is YFSETQ. Trimming removed 5 bases from V and 6 bases from J; junction bases left unmatched: 7. CDR3 DNA sequence: TGCGCCAGCAGGACCCGACTAGCGATCAATGAGCAGTTCTTC. This codes for CASRTRLAINEQFF.

V usage is TRBV7-9 and J usage is TRBJ2-7; 11 positions match TRBD2. The CDR3 totals 13 residues. CDR1 SEHNR and CDR2 FQNEAQ come from the germline V gene (reference sequence). V trimming: 5 bases; J trimming: 5 bases; junction bases outside the gene matches: 2. The DNA of the CDR3 is TGTGCCAGCAGCATACTAGCGGGAGACGAGCAGTACTTC. Translation: CASSILAGDEQYF.

There are many counts of this clonotype. The rearrangement uses TRBV7-6 and TRBJ2-1; D ambiguous. The CDR3 consists of 15 residues. Germline V gene sequence: CDR1 SGHVS, CDR2 FNYEAQ. V lost 5 bases to trimming and J lost 0 bases, with 11 bases between them. The CDR3 nucleotides read TGTGCCAGCAGCCCTACAGTGAGCTCCTACAATGAGCAGTTCTTC. Residues: CASSPTVSSYNEQFF.

This clonotype was observed many times. This chain uses TRBV12-3 or TRBV12-4 with TRBJ2-1; D is uncertain. CDR3 length equals 12 residues. V was pared by 7 bases and J by 6 bases, with 10 bases between. The CDR3 nucleotides read TGTGCCAGCACCCCTTCGGGCAATGAGCAGTTCTTC. This translates into CASTPSGNEQFF.

This CDR3 is CASSLMRAGANVLTF. In nucleotides, the CDR3 is TGTGCCAGCAGTTTAATGAGGGCTGGGGCCAACGTCCTGACTTTC. This chain uses TRBV28 with TRBJ2-6; tentative D call: TRBD2 (5 bases). The CDR3 is made up of 15 amino acids. Germline V gene sequence: CDR1 MDHEN, CDR2 SYDVKM. V lost 2 bases, J lost 2 bases, and 7 bases lay in between.

This chain links TRBV7-9 with TRBJ1-4; TRBD1 is a possible D gene (5 bases). The germline V gene encodes CDR1 SEHNR and CDR2 FQNEAQ (reference sequence). The V end was cut by 2 bases, the J end by 0 bases, with 7 bases between. This CDR3 is built from 15 residues. CDR3 amino acids: CASSLRGATNEKLFF. The DNA for the CDR3 is TGTGCCAGCAGCTTAAGGGGTGCAACTAATGAAAAACTGTTTTTT.

This clonotype was detected many times. The chain links TRBV7-2 to TRBJ1-2, with 11 positions matching TRBD1. Germline trimming cut 6 bases from V and 4 bases from J; bases unmatched to any gene: 4. This CDR3 is built from 14 residues. CDR1 is SGHTA and CDR2 is FQGNSA in the germline V gene. The CDR3: CASRDRGRVYGYTF. The DNA for the CDR3 is TGTGCCAGCAGGGACAGGGGGCGCGTCTATGGCTACACCTTC.

This clonotype was detected ten times or more. The rearrangement uses TRBV7-2 and TRBJ2-7; D uncertain. The germline V gene has CDR1 SGHTA and CDR2 FQGNSA. This CDR3 has 15 amino acids. V was cut by 1 base and J by 2 bases, with 12 bases left in between. Written as DNA, the CDR3 is TGTGCCAGCAGCTTAGACCGCACAGCTACCTACGAGCAGTACTTC. Protein: CASSLDRTATYEQYF.

There are many counts of this clonotype. This chain uses TRBV7-8 with TRBJ2-1, with D possibly matching TRBD2 (6 bases). The CDR3 is made up of 15 amino acids. V was pared by 2 bases and J by 8 bases, with 16 bases between. The germline gives CDR1 SGHVS, CDR2 FQNEAQ. This CDR3 is CASSLRAGIVDEQFF. The DNA for the CDR3 is TGTGCCAGCAGCTTAAGGGCGGGGATCGTGGATGAGCAGTTCTTC.

This clonotype has a count of ten or more. The chain combines TRBV20-1 with TRBJ2-7, with 13 positions matching TRBD2. In germline, CDR1 is DFQATT, CDR2 SNEGSKA (reference sequence). CDR3 length equals 18 residues. Trimming removed 0 bases from V and 2 bases from J; junction bases left unmatched: 10. The CDR3 is CSARDPEGLAGRPYEQYF. CDR3 nucleotides: TGCAGTGCTAGAGACCCGGAGGGACTAGCGGGGCGCCCCTACGAGCAGTACTTC.

Turning to this clonotype: A single base separates this from a much larger clone, so it may be a read error. This CDR3 fails to terminate in the conserved phenylalanine or tryptophan, so it likely reflects a read error. The J gene is TRBJ2-5, the V gene TRBV11-2, with unresolved D. V gave up 6 bases and J gave up 4 bases, with 6 bases separating them. Germline V gene data show CDR1 as SGHAT and CDR2 as FQNNGV. The CDR3 loop spans 11 amino acids. This CDR3 reads CASRISETQYL. The CDR3 region has the DNA TGTGCCAGCAGAATATCAGAGACCCAGTACTTG.

This clonotype occurred a few times. The chain links TRBV19 to TRBJ2-3, with D possibly TRBD2 on 6 matching bases. Germline V gene sequence: CDR1 LNHDA, CDR2 SQIVND (reference sequence). The CDR3 has 13 amino acids. V lost 5 bases and J lost 6, with 12 bases in between. The CDR3 DNA reads TGTGCCAGTAGTCCCGGGACTCGGGATACGCAGTATTTT. It is translated as CASSPGTRDTQYF.

The V gene is TRBV20-1, the J gene TRBJ2-3, with a tentative D call TRBD1 (6 bases). From germline, CDR1 is DFQATT and CDR2 SNEGSKA (reference sequence). The V gene lost 6 bases and the J gene lost 4 bases, with 14 bases spanning the gap. The CDR3 contains 13 residues. The CDR3 sequence: CSANTGSPDTQYF. The CDR3 nucleotides are TGCAGTGCCAATACAGGGTCCCCAGATACGCAGTATTTT.

This clonotype was counted a few times. This rearrangement joins TRBV9 to TRBJ1-1, with D unclear. V shed 1 base and J shed 4 bases, with 11 bases lying between them. CDR3 size: 14 residues. Germline V lookup: CDR1 SGDLS, CDR2 YYNGEE. CDR3 coding DNA: TGTGCCAGCAGCGTAAATCCGGGCTTCACTGAAGCTTTCTTT. Its translation is CASSVNPGFTEAFF.